The 26 T cell receptor beta chains reported below all come from one sample, sequenced in a study of shared clonotypes between healthy human individuals. Using immunoSEQ multiplex PCR, the repertoire was profiled, and TCRdb retains in-frame clones only, with some absent. This table has around 2,000,000 clones, 85% to 95% appearing once. Source material: naive CD4+ T cells sorted from blood. Subset of the sample: CD45RA+ positively selected. These receptors were taken from a man aged 18 to 29 in good health.

The gene calls are TRBV7-9 and TRBJ2-7; a possible D gene is TRBD1 (6 bases). This CDR3 is 14 amino acids long. Germline CDR1 reads SEHNR; CDR2 reads FQNEAQ (reference sequence). Trimming removed 3 bases at V and 0 bases at J, with 9 bases between. This CDR3 is CASSFADSSYEQYF. The CDR3 region has the DNA TGTGCCAGCAGCTTTGCGGACAGCTCCTACGAGCAGTACTTC.

V and J are TRBV7-9 and TRBJ2-1, with D hard to call. Between the trimmed V and J ends, which lost 7 bases and 3 bases, there was a span of 10 bases. CDR3 size: 13 residues. Germline V gene data show CDR1 as SEHNR and CDR2 as FQNEAQ (reference sequence). For the CDR3, the DNA is TGTGCCAGCACCCCGAACTTCTACAATGAGCAGTTCTTC. It specifies CASTPNFYNEQFF.

The chain joins TRBV7-2 to TRBJ2-1; TRBD2 aligns across 7 bases. The CDR3 extends over 14 amino acids. J lost 8 bases, V lost 4 bases, and 8 bases had no gene match. The germline V gene has CDR1 SGHTA and CDR2 FQGNSA. The CDR3 sequence is CASSYTSARDEQFF. CDR3 DNA: TGTGCCAGCAGCTACACTAGCGCCCGGGATGAGCAGTTCTTC.

This clone has a single count. The V call is TRBV19, the J call TRBJ2-2, with D perhaps assigned TRBD1 or TRBD2 (5 bases each). The CDR3 is 14 amino acids. V was pared by 6 bases and J by 6 bases, with 14 bases between. Germline V gives CDR1 LNHDA, CDR2 SQIVND (reference sequence). The CDR3 DNA sequence: TGTGCCAGTAGGTGGGGCGCAGCGGCCGGGGAGCTGTTTTTT. Its translation: CASRWGAAAGELFF.

This clone was recorded once. The chain carries TRBV2 and TRBJ2-7; D assignment may be TRBD1 or TRBD2 (6 bases each). Between the trimmed V and J ends, which lost 5 bases and 2 bases, there was a span of 19 bases. Germline V gives CDR1 SNHLY, CDR2 FYNNEI. The CDR3 consists of 16 residues. DNA for the CDR3: TGTGCCAGCAGTCAGGAAGGGGGGATCGAGACCTACGAGCAGTACTTC. This gives the protein CASSQEGGIETYEQYF.

The CDR3 nucleotides read TGTGCCGTTCTTAGAGGGACAGGGAACGATGGCTACACCTTC. Encoded protein: CAVLRGTGNDGYTF. The chain has TRBV6-5 and TRBJ1-2, with 9 bases matching TRBD1. The germline gives CDR1 MNHEY, CDR2 SVGAGI. J was trimmed by 6 bases and V by 11 bases; bases with no gene match: 13. There are 14 residues in the CDR3.

This clone came up a few times. The V and J genes are TRBV5-4 and TRBJ1-6; the D gene is possibly TRBD1 (5 bases). CDR1 is SGHNT and CDR2 is YYREEE in the germline V gene (reference sequence). The CDR3 is made up of 14 amino acids. Trimming pared 7 bases from V and 7 bases from J, leaving 15 bases between. This chain's CDR3 is CASRSGTENSPLHF. CDR3 nucleotide sequence: TGTGCCAGCCGATCGGGGACTGAGAATTCACCCCTCCACTTT.

The V gene is TRBV9, the J gene TRBJ2-3; D is ambiguous. The V end lost 0 bases, the J end lost 5 bases, and 7 bases lay between the germline ends. This CDR3 is built from 13 residues. Germline lookup yields CDR1 SGDLS and CDR2 YYNGEE. Here the CDR3 DNA reads TGTGCCAGCAGCGTAGCTACGGGAGATACGCAGTATTTT. Translating gives CASSVATGDTQYF.

The chain has TRBV5-6 and TRBJ1-1; 9 bases fit TRBD1. Germline lookup yields CDR1 SGHDT and CDR2 YYEEEE. The CDR3 spans 16 residues. The V gene end was trimmed by 4 bases and the J gene end by 3 bases; junction bases not matched to a gene: 10. The CDR3 DNA sequence: TGTGCCAGCAGCCCCGGGACAGGGTATGGGGACACTGAAGCTTTCTTT. Its protein product is CASSPGTGYGDTEAFF.

V usage is TRBV28 and J usage is TRBJ2-3, with D tentatively TRBD1 (6 bases). V was clipped by 5 bases and J by 4 bases, with 16 bases between them. The CDR3 has 15 amino acids. Looked up from germline, CDR1 is MDHEN and CDR2 is SYDVKM. CDR3 DNA sequence: TGTGCCAGCAGTGTAACAGGGTTTTGGTCAGATACGCAGTATTTT. Translating gives CASSVTGFWSDTQYF.

This clone occurred once. The V and J genes are TRBV7-2 and TRBJ2-3, with D perhaps matching TRBD2 (5 bases). V was cut by 3 bases and J by 6 bases, with 7 bases left in between. This CDR3 is built from 12 residues. Looked up from germline, CDR1 is SGHTA and CDR2 is FQGNSA. The CDR3 spells CASSLRRDTQYF. Written as DNA, the CDR3 is TGTGCCAGCAGCTTGAGGAGGGATACGCAGTATTTT.

DNA of the CDR3: TGTGCTAGTGGCCTACCCCTGGCAGGGAACACTGAAGCTTTCTTT. Amino acid sequence: CASGLPLAGNTEAFF. This chain uses TRBV12-5 with TRBJ1-1; D call uncertain. This CDR3 comprises 15 residues. Germline V gene sequence: CDR1 LGHNT, CDR2 FRNRAP. Between the trimmed V and J ends, which lost 6 bases and 1 base, there was a span of 15 bases.

The chain joins TRBV9 to TRBJ2-7; a possible D gene is TRBD2 (6 bases). The germline gives CDR1 SGDLS, CDR2 YYNGEE. V was shortened by 4 bases and J by 2 bases, with 28 bases between the two germline ends. There are 19 residues in the CDR3. The CDR3 here is CASSPAGWVGGRSAYEQYF. CDR3 nucleotide sequence: TGTGCCAGCAGCCCGGCGGGATGGGTTGGAGGCCGATCCGCCTACGAGCAGTACTTC.

J is TRBJ2-7 and V is TRBV28; 8 nucleotides match TRBD1. V was clipped by 5 bases and J by 1 base; unmatched bases: 4. The length of the CDR3 is 14 residues. Germline CDR1 and CDR2: MDHEN and SYDVKM. DNA of the CDR3: TGTGCCAGCAGTGGTCGGACAGGGTCCTACGAGCAGTACTTC. Residues: CASSGRTGSYEQYF.

The chain links TRBV9 to TRBJ1-5; D gene ambiguous. Germline loops: CDR1 SGDLS, CDR2 YYNGEE. V gave up 5 bases and J gave up 3 bases, with 9 bases separating them. The CDR3 length is 13 residues. The CDR3 sequence is CASSVGDNQPQHF. CDR3 coding DNA: TGTGCCAGCAGTGTCGGGGACAATCAGCCCCAGCATTTT.

This clone was picked up a small number of times. This CDR3 reads CASQRGTSYEQYF. The DNA of the CDR3 is TGTGCCAGTCAGCGGGGGACCTCCTACGAGCAGTACTTC. The rearrangement uses TRBV6-6 and TRBJ2-7; 8 nucleotides align to TRBD2. The J segment lost 0 bases and the V segment lost 9 bases, leaving 4 bases of the junction unmatched. The CDR3 covers 13 residues. CDR1 and CDR2 (germline): MNHNY, SVGAGI (reference sequence).

The rearrangement uses TRBV18 and TRBJ1-2; D is perhaps TRBD1 (5 bases). In germline, CDR1 is KGHSH, CDR2 LQKENI. V was pared by 6 bases and J by 4 bases, with 27 bases between. There are 18 residues in the CDR3. This chain's CDR3 is CASSRGVEGPASFYGYTF. The CDR3 DNA follows: TGTGCCAGCTCCCGAGGGGTGGAGGGCCCCGCTTCCTTCTATGGCTACACCTTC.

The rearrangement uses TRBV4-1 and TRBJ2-7, with TRBD1 identical over 7 bases. The trim removed 2 bases at V and 2 bases at J, leaving 3 bases unmatched. CDR1 is MGHRA, CDR2 YSYEKL, per germline. The CDR3 covers 14 residues. The CDR3 DNA reads as TGCGCCAGCAGCCAAACAGGGGTTACCTACGAGCAGTACTTC. Residues: CASSQTGVTYEQYF.

V and J are TRBV11-2 and TRBJ2-1, with 10 positions matching TRBD2. Unmatched junction bases numbered 5, after V lost 5 bases and J lost 4 bases. From germline, CDR1 is SGHAT and CDR2 FQNNGV. The CDR3 is 15 residues long. CDR3 DNA sequence: TGTGCCAGCAGCCTGCTAGCGGGGGTTTACAATGAGCAGTTCTTC. It is translated as CASSLLAGVYNEQFF.

Note on this clone: This sample includes further DNA sequences coding for the same CDR3. The gene calls are TRBV18 and TRBJ1-5; D is possibly TRBD1 (6 bases). Germline CDR1 and CDR2: KGHSH and LQKENI. The CDR3 extends over 14 amino acids. Trimming pared 3 bases from V and 1 base from J, leaving 7 bases between. The CDR3 sequence is CASSPGQSNQPQHF. DNA of the CDR3: TGTGCCAGCTCACCGGGACAAAGCAATCAGCCCCAGCATTTT.

This sequence joins TRBV12-5 and TRBJ1-3, with TRBD1 identical over 9 bases. V was clipped by 5 bases and J by 4 bases; unmatched bases: 9. Germline loops: CDR1 LGHNT, CDR2 FRNRAP. This CDR3 has 16 amino acids. The CDR3 protein is CASGPGTGSSGNTIYF. Written as DNA, the CDR3 is TGTGCTAGTGGTCCCGGGACAGGGAGCTCAGGAAACACCATATATTTT.

The rearrangement joins TRBV18 to TRBJ2-7, with 7 nucleotides matching TRBD1. The CDR3 consists of 14 residues. The V gene's germline CDR1 is KGHSH and CDR2 LQKENI. J gave up 2 bases and V 3 bases, and 4 bases lay outside the gene matches. Written as DNA, the CDR3 is TGTGCCAGCTCACCGACAGGGATCCCCTACGAGCAGTACTTC. Amino acids: CASSPTGIPYEQYF.

The genes are TRBV18 and TRBJ2-5; D is undetermined. Germline CDR1 KGHSH, CDR2 LQKENI. Deletions cut 0 bases from V and 0 bases from J, with 11 bases between. The CDR3 has 16 residues. The CDR3, as DNA: TGTGCCAGCTCACCACCGGCAGGCCGGAACCAAGAGACCCAGTACTTC. This encodes CASSPPAGRNQETQYF.

A remark on this clone: Other DNA variants within this sample encode the same CDR3. This chain connects TRBV11-2 to TRBJ2-7; tentative D call: TRBD2 (6 bases). CDR1 SGHAT and CDR2 FQNNGV come from the germline V gene. V dropped 4 bases and J dropped 3 bases, with 10 bases sitting between them. This CDR3 has 13 residues. The DNA for the CDR3 is TGTGCCAGCAGCTCGGGGGTCAGCTACGAGCAGTACTTC. Translating gives CASSSGVSYEQYF. Complete variable domain (other parts from reference TRBV11-2 and TRBJ2-7): EAGVAQSPRYKIIEKRQSVAFWCNPISGHATLYWYQQILGQGPKLLIQFQNNGVVDDSQLPKDRFSAERLKGVDSTLKIQPAKLEDSAVYLCASSSGVSYEQYFGPGTRLTVT.

V is TRBV11-2 and J is TRBJ2-5; the D gene is possibly TRBD1 (6 bases). Per the germline V gene, CDR1 is SGHAT and CDR2 is FQNNGV. The CDR3 totals 14 residues. V was cut by 5 bases and J by 2 bases, with 12 bases left in between. The CDR3 is CASSIGTNQETQYF. CDR3 nucleotide sequence: TGTGCCAGCAGCATAGGGACAAATCAAGAGACCCAGTACTTC.

The gene calls are TRBV5-4 and TRBJ2-7, with D unclear. Germline V gene sequence: CDR1 SGHNT, CDR2 YYREEE (reference sequence). There are 13 residues in the CDR3. V lost 4 bases and J 7 bases, leaving 15 bases between the germline ends. The CDR3 here is CASSPVPSEEQYF. The CDR3 DNA reads TGTGCCAGCAGCCCGGTCCCCTCGGAAGAGCAGTACTTC.